This T cell receptor (beta chain) was captured in a study of beta chain features in type 1 diabetes listed by TCRdb under 2018. Context from the whole study: Mean age, gender distribution, total cell number and subset yield were not different between patients and healthy donors. A total of some 100,000,000 sorted cells were examined across all samples, and the number of cells per subset was strongly correlated with RNA yield. In the study, TCRB repertoires of sorted circulating CD4+ T cell subsets from recently diagnosed type 1 diabetes patients were compared with those of matched healthy donors. Regulatory and stem cell-like memory subsets were isolated from only 8 patients and about 8 healthy donors, whereas naive and central memory subsets came from all 28 donors.

The High Capacity cDNA Reverse Transcription Kit was used to reverse transcribe all of the isolated RNA, meaning that expressed TCRB transcripts were what got sequenced. Deep immunoSEQ sequencing was performed on naive, central memory and regulatory T cell samples, with an average of around 3.5 million total reads per sample. Sorted cells were lysed in RLT buffer and RNA was extracted with DNase-treated RNeasy Micro or Mini kits, depending on cell number. Each cell subset was processed separately to prevent cross-contamination, with patient and healthy donor samples processed together. TCRB sequences were amplified from cDNA with the immunoSEQ multiplex PCR, producing 87-bp fragments spanning the CDR3 region. Sequencing of the amplicons was done on the Illumina HiSeq platform. The published analysis was carried out like this. PCR bias was computationally corrected using synthetic template baselines, reads within Hamming distance 2 were collapsed, and singletons that could not be merged were discarded. Reads were aligned to IMGT to assign V, D and J genes, CDR3 length, and insertions or deletions at six rearrangement sites. Within each subset, clonotype counts were normalized to sorted cell number, and only after that were true diversity and Gini coefficients computed with the tcR R package. Repertoire sharing was quantified using the overlap coefficient calculated on TCRB nucleotide sequences. Out-of-frame TCRB sequences from naive cells were analyzed as a proxy for the pre-selection repertoire. Not all clones reach the TCRdb copy of this immuneACCESS table, which keeps in-frame sequences only. Checked studies attribute under half of the gap to unresolved V genes and leave the rest unexplained. V and J calls and clone size follow that table, whereas D and trimming were derived from the DNA. The sample includes roughly 230,000 clones, with 9.6% observed a single time. 0.03% to 0.035% of the sample is in the top ten clones.

Comments on this clone: Its recognized antigen is unknown. There are no base qualities to consult, and no much larger clone falls within one base.

Paper-wide results and their limitations: Type 1 diabetes patients showed a moderate but significant shortening of TCRB CDR3 length in all four CD4+ subsets. Because small numbers of individuals were included in the HLA sub-analyses, any influence of HLA type on TCRB rearrangement was left unresolved. Because cDNA was sequenced instead of genomic DNA, activated cells with high expression could be over-represented, although the groups did not differ in activation or CD3 levels. Fewer insertions and more nucleotide deletions at VDJ recombination sites were observed in patients with type 1 diabetes, implying thymic rearrangement abnormalities. Shorter templates might have been favored by PCR, but patient and control samples were amplified and corrected together, so both groups would have been affected equally by any skew. Naive, central memory and regulatory TCRB repertoires appeared to be more similar among patients than among healthy donors.

The CDR3, cysteine through phenylalanine, is 16 amino acids long. Left in the record is the CDR3 DNA by itself, 48 bases read in frame from the first base. According to the germline V gene, CDR1 reads MDHEN and CDR2 reads SYDVKM. The V end gives up 7 bases and the J end 3 bases, leaving 8 bases in the junction not matched to a gene. Each donor gave one peripheral blood draw, about 100 mL on average, collected into heparinised tubes. A BD FACSAria II was used to sort naive, central memory, regulatory and stem cell-like memory CD4+ T cells with a panel that included CD45RO, CCR7, CD25, CD127, CD95 and CD27. Purity was above 98% for every sorted population. PBMCs were separated immediately by Lymphoprep density gradient centrifugation and were stained directly, without being cultured. Samples were stained and sorted in pairs, with one healthy donor and one patient per experiment, so that batch effects were minimized.

This receptor was identified in a woman under 30 in good health. Sequenced: naive CD4+ T cells from blood. In the paper's terms, the cell subset or site label means: true naive CD4+ T cells. The sequence links TRBV28 to TRBJ2-2; 10 central bases correspond to TRBD2. CDR3 region: CASTVSGRADTGELFF. The DNA sequence reads TGTGCCAGCACCGTAAGCGGGAGGGCCGACACCGGGGAGCTGTTTTTT. The full variable domain, with segments outside the CDR3 supplied by the reference TRBV28 and TRBJ2-2 proteins, appears as DVKVTQSSRYLVKRTGEKVFLECVQDMDHENMFWYRQDPGLGLRLIYFSYDVKMKEKGDIPEGYSVSREKKERFSLILESASTNQTSMYLCASTVSGRADTGELFFGEGSRLTVL.